These 13 T cell receptor beta chains came from one sample sequenced in a study of metastatic and nonmetastatic thyroid tumors. TCRdb re-called the PCR reads through MiXCR. The table records 30,000 to 40,000 clones, approximately 34% of them present only once. No treatment had been given to any patient before thyroid surgery. Specimen: tumor tissue. All receptors derive from a female donor with papillary thyroid cancer or a benign thyroid nodule (not recorded which). Some clones in this sample may be carry-over from other donors' samples.

The V and J genes are TRBV12-3 or TRBV12-4 and TRBJ1-6, with no clear D. V was shortened by 2 bases and J by 10 bases, with 9 bases between the two germline ends. The CDR3 extends over 13 amino acids. CDR3 amino acids: CASSLMGRSPLHF. DNA of the CDR3: TGTGCCAGCAGTTTAATGGGGAGATCACCCCTCCACTTT.

The chain recombines TRBV5-1 with TRBJ2-1; TRBD1 might be the D (5 bases). Between the trimmed V and J ends, which lost 3 bases and 7 bases, there was a span of 14 bases. Germline values: CDR1 SGHRS, CDR2 YFSETQ. The CDR3 totals 14 residues. CDR3 sequence (DNA): TGCGCCAGCAGCTCCGGCAGGGTAGTTAATGAGCAGTTCTTC. Translated, it gives CASSSGRVVNEQFF.

The chain links TRBV5-4 to TRBJ2-3; 9 nucleotides align to TRBD2. CDR1 and CDR2 from the germline V gene are SGHNT and YYREEE (reference sequence). V was pared by 0 bases and J by 5 bases, with 7 bases of the junction left unmatched. This CDR3 contains 16 residues. This CDR3 reads CASSLAGLAGKDTQYF. CDR3 nucleotide sequence: TGTGCCAGCAGCTTGGCGGGGCTAGCGGGGAAAGATACGCAGTATTTT.

This chain links TRBV19 with TRBJ1-5; D ambiguous. The CDR3 length is 12 residues. Trimming took off 3 bases at V and 6 bases at J, with 6 bases between the two ends. Germline V gene sequence: CDR1 LNHDA, CDR2 SQIVND (reference sequence). In DNA form, the CDR3 reads TGTGCCAGTAGTATTTGGGGTCAGCCCCAGCATTTT. This codes for CASSIWGQPQHF.

This sequence joins TRBV2 and TRBJ2-2, with TRBD2 matching 10 bases. V gave up 8 bases and J gave up 7 bases; unmatched junction bases: 7. Germline-derived CDR1 and CDR2 are SNHLY and FYNNEI. The CDR3 runs 14 residues. The CDR3 reads CASLLAGAGGELFF. CDR3 in DNA: TGTGCCAGCCTCCTAGCGGGAGCGGGCGGGGAGCTGTTTTTT. The variable domain in full, completed from reference TRBV2 and TRBJ2-2, reads EPEVTQTPSHQVTQMGQEVILRCVPISNHLYFYWYRQILGQKVEFLVSFYNNEISEKSEIFDDQFSVERPDGSNFTLKIRSTKLEDSAMYFCASLLAGAGGELFFGEGSRLTVL.

The V gene is TRBV5-1, the J gene TRBJ2-7, with TRBD1 identical over 10 bases. This CDR3 comprises 14 residues. J was trimmed by 3 bases and V by 4 bases; bases with no gene match: 4. Germline values: CDR1 SGHRS, CDR2 YFSETQ. CDR3 amino acids: CASSPDRGRYEQYF. The CDR3 DNA reads as TGCGCCAGCAGCCCTGACAGGGGGCGCTACGAGCAGTACTTC.

As concerns this clone: At one end the junction does not follow the germline gene, possibly because of a read error. CDR3 amino acids: CASSQDRGFGTEAFF. CDR3 in DNA: TGCGCCAGTAGCCAAGACAGGGGATTCGGCACTGAAGCTTTCTTT. The gene calls are TRBV4-3 and TRBJ1-1; 8 bases map to TRBD1. The CDR3 loop spans 15 amino acids. The germline CDR1 and CDR2 sequences are LGHNA and YSLEER.

This clone was observed a handful of times. This chain connects TRBV6-2 or TRBV6-3 to TRBJ2-1, with 7 bases identical to TRBD2. V shed 6 bases and J 7 bases; nucleotides not matched to a gene: 12. This CDR3 is 15 amino acids long. Germline CDR1 and CDR2: MNHEY and SVGEGT. The CDR3 protein is CASSPGAGESNEQFF. DNA of the CDR3: TGTGCCAGCAGCCCTGGGGCGGGAGAGAGTAATGAGCAGTTCTTC.

This clone came up many times. This sequence joins TRBV19 and TRBJ1-6, with D hard to call. Germline V gene sequence: CDR1 LNHDA, CDR2 SQIVND (reference sequence). The V and J ends lost 4 bases and 10 bases respectively, with 8 bases between them. The CDR3 spans 12 residues. CDR3 protein: CASSKSNSPLHF. The CDR3 DNA sequence: TGTGCCAGTAGTAAGTCGAACTCACCCCTCCACTTT. The full variable domain, completed using reference TRBV19 and TRBJ1-6, is DGGITQSPKYLFRKEGQNVTLSCEQNLNHDAMYWYRQDPGQGLRLIYYSQIVNDFQKGDIAEGYSVSREKKESFPLTVTSAQKNPTAFYLCASSKSNSPLHFGNGTRLTVT.

The J gene is TRBJ2-1, the V gene TRBV19, with 13 bases fitting TRBD2. V lost 8 bases, J lost 7 bases, and 11 bases stayed unmatched. This CDR3 has 16 amino acids. Looked up from germline, CDR1 is LNHDA and CDR2 is SQIVND (reference sequence). CDR3 loop: CASRGLGTSGINEQFF. In DNA form, the CDR3 reads TGTGCCAGTCGTGGCTTAGGGACTAGCGGGATTAATGAGCAGTTCTTC.

The chain links TRBV6-1 to TRBJ2-5; perhaps D is TRBD1 or TRBD2 (6 bases each). V lost 5 bases, J lost 7 bases, and 20 bases lay in between. This CDR3 has 15 residues. Germline values: CDR1 MNHNS, CDR2 SASEGT. This chain's CDR3 is CASSPGAGLLGTQYF. The CDR3 nucleotides read TGTGCCAGCAGTCCGGGGGCAGGGTTGTTGGGGACCCAGTACTTC.

V is TRBV9 and J is TRBJ1-2; a possible D gene is TRBD1 (5 bases). CDR1 and CDR2 from the germline V gene are SGDLS and YYNGEE. This CDR3 has 13 residues. The V end lost 0 bases, the J end lost 8 bases, and 11 bases lay between the germline ends. CDR3 amino acids: CASSVVSGWGYTF. The CDR3, as DNA: TGTGCCAGCAGCGTAGTTTCAGGGTGGGGCTACACCTTC.

This clone showed up just a few times. The V gene is TRBV19, the J gene TRBJ1-6; a possible D gene is TRBD1 (5 bases). Trimming pared 6 bases from V and 7 bases from J, leaving 10 bases between. CDR1 is LNHDA, CDR2 SQIVND, per germline (reference sequence). There are 13 residues in the CDR3. This chain's CDR3 is CASRLQGNSPLHF. The CDR3 region has the DNA TGTGCCAGTAGGCTCCAGGGAAATTCACCCCTCCACTTT.